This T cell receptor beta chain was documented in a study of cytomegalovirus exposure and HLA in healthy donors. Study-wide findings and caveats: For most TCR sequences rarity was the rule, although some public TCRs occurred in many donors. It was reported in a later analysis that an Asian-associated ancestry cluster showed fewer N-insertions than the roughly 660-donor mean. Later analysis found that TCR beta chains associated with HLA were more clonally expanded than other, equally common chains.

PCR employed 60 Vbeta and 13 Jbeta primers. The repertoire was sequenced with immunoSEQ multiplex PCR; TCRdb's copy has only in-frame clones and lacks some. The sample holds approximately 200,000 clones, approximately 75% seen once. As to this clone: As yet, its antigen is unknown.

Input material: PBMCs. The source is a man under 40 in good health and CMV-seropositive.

The CDR3 DNA is TGTGCCAGCAGTTCCTATGGGGAGGGGAATACGCAGTATTTT. Amino acid sequence: CASSSYGEGNTQYF. This sequence joins TRBV28 and TRBJ2-3; 7 nucleotides line up with TRBD2. The CDR3 sequence is 14 residues long. Germline CDR1 reads MDHEN; CDR2 reads SYDVKM. Trimming at V came to 4 bases and at J to 7 bases, leaving 8 bases not matched to a gene.